The present TCR beta chain was sequenced within a study of T cells in localized non-small cell lung cancer. Findings of the study overall: Because sequencing included only one region (of the tumor), heterogeneity remains possible. Uninvolved adjacent lung showed the highest T cell clonality, exceeding tumor. Longer overall survival was associated with a higher density of T cells in the blood. When the top 100 tumor clones were examined, a median about 60 of them also appeared in the adjacent lung, which was paired and uninvolved.

CDR1 and CDR2 from the germline V gene are SGHTA and FQGNSA. This CDR3 spans 15 amino acids. V was clipped by 4 bases and J by 3 bases; unmatched bases: 7. Concerning this clone: Its specificity is unknown.

This table comes from immunoSEQ multiplex PCR, and its TCRdb copy is limited to in-frame clones, with some not included. Counted here are tens of thousands of clones, around nine tenths occurring once; the ten biggest clones make up 20%. V usage is TRBV7-2 and J usage is TRBJ2-7, with TRBD2 identical over 9 bases. This specimen consisted of peripheral blood, obtained before any cancer treatment. The clonotype comes from a woman aged 40-75 years with stage I squamous cell lung carcinoma. CDR3 loop: CASSYIAGVDYEQYF. CDR3 sequence (DNA): TGTGCCAGCAGCTACATAGCGGGGGTAGACTACGAGCAGTACTTC.